The clone carrying this T cell receptor beta chain came up once. CDR3 length equals 14 residues. The V segment lost 6 bases and the J segment 10 bases; nucleotides outside the gene matches: 12. CDR1 LNHDA and CDR2 SQIVND come from the germline V gene (reference sequence). A multiplex PCR was run with 60 Vbeta primers and 13 Jbeta primers. Authors' analysis steps: Roughly 10 million shared chains were among approximately 80 million unique TCR beta chains counted in a later analysis. Measured with immunoSEQ multiplex PCR; TCRdb has only the in-frame clones, and not every one. The V and J calls and the clone size are those of that table, but D and trimming were determined from the DNA. The sample consists of around 120,000 clones, roughly 63% of them appearing once. This sample is part of a study of cytomegalovirus exposure and HLA in healthy donors. As for the study in general: Researchers found that roughly 81% of under 450 genotyped donors fell within the Caucasian-associated ancestry cluster.

Source material: PBMCs. The receptor's source is a man aged 25 to 40 in good health and CMV-seropositive. The genes are TRBV19 and TRBJ1-1, with 9 bases lining up with TRBD1. This CDR3 is CASRYRDRASGAFF. As DNA, the CDR3 is TGTGCCAGTAGATATCGGGACAGGGCGTCCGGAGCTTTCTTT.